This TCR beta chain was captured in a study of OX40 agonist ivuxolimab in advanced cancers. Assay used: immunoSEQ multiplex PCR; TCRdb lists only in-frame clones, some missing. In the table there are roughly 51,000 clones, roughly 88% of which are singletons. CDR1 is MDHEN, CDR2 SYDVKM, per germline. The length of the CDR3 is 16 residues. Losses at the gene ends were 2 bases for V and 6 bases for J; bases not matched to a gene: 9. Sequencing used CD4+ or CD8+ T cells sorted from blood, obtained in a trial of the OX40 agonist ivuxolimab. The chain links TRBV28 to TRBJ2-5, with 10 bases matching TRBD1. This clonotype was sampled from an adult with an advanced solid tumor such as melanoma, head and neck, liver or kidney cancer. CDR3 region: CASSLGLGTGEKTQYF. In nucleotides, the CDR3 is TGTGCCAGCAGTTTAGGTCTCGGGACAGGGGAGAAGACCCAGTACTTC.